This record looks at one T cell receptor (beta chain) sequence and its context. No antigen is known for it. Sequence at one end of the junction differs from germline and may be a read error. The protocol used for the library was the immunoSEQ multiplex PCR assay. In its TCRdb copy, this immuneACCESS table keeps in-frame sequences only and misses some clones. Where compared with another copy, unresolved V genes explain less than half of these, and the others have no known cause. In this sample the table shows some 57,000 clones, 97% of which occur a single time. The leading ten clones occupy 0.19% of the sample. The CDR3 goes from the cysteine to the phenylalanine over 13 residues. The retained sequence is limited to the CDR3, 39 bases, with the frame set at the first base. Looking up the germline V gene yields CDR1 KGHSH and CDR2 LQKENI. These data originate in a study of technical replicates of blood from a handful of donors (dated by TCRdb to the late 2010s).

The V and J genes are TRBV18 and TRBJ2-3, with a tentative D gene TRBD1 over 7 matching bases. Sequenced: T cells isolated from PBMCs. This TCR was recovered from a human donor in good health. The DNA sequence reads TGTGCCAGCTCACCACCGACTAGGGACAGAGAAACCTTT. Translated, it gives CASSPPTRDRETF.